This T cell receptor (beta chain) emerged from a study of blood T cell repertoires in COVID-19. Overall study: Sites across the United States, Italy and Spain contributed samples from acute and convalescent COVID-19. T cells, B-cell-depleted T cells, or PBMCs supplied cDNA or gDNA.

Profiling relied on immunoSEQ multiplex PCR, and the TCRdb table lists in-frame clones only, not all of them. Found here are some 200,000 clones, about 80% of them singletons; the top ten hold 3% to 3.5%. The sequence was collected from a woman in her thirties who had recovered from COVID-19. The sequencing input was peripheral blood.

The CDR3 is CASSLTAGDEKLFF. The CDR3 nucleotides are TGTGCCAGCAGCTTAACGGCAGGGGATGAAAAACTGTTTTTT. The chain joins TRBV7-3 to TRBJ1-4, with D possibly TRBD1 on 6 matching bases. Trimming cost V 0 bases and J 6 bases, with 8 bases left between them. The CDR3 is 14 residues long. Per the germline V gene, CDR1 is SGHTA and CDR2 is FQGTGA.